Below are 11 T cell receptor beta chains sequenced from a single sample in a study of cytomegalovirus exposure and HLA in healthy donors. The repertoire was sequenced with immunoSEQ multiplex PCR; TCRdb's copy has only in-frame clones and lacks some. There are roughly 120,000 clones in the sample; approximately 88% occur only once, and approximately 2% lies in the top ten. Sequencing used PBMCs. These receptors all come from a man aged 18 to 30 in good health and CMV-seronegative.

The CDR3 DNA is TGTGCCAGCATCACAGCGGGGGGCTCCTACAATGAGCAGTTCTTC. This gives the protein CASITAGGSYNEQFF. The chain couples TRBV28 to TRBJ2-1; TRBD2 matches at 9 bases. With 7 bases clipped from V and 0 bases from J, the junction kept 4 bases outside the gene matches. Germline V gives CDR1 MDHEN, CDR2 SYDVKM. This CDR3 is 15 amino acids long.

This chain connects TRBV6-6 to TRBJ1-2; 8 nucleotides align to TRBD1. Unmatched junction bases numbered 11, after V lost 6 bases and J lost 5 bases. CDR1 is MNHNY and CDR2 is SVGAGI in the germline V gene (reference sequence). The CDR3 runs 15 residues. CDR3 sequence (DNA): TGTGCCAGCAGCCCAGGATCGGACAGGGCATATGGCTACACCTTC. Encoded protein: CASSPGSDRAYGYTF.

This clone was seen a handful of times. The chain combines TRBV29-1 with TRBJ1-2, with D possibly being TRBD1 (5 bases). Germline CDR1 and CDR2: SQVTM and ANQGSEA. V lost 4 bases, J lost 4 bases, and 10 bases lay in between. The length of the CDR3 is 12 residues. The CDR3 protein is CSVAAGSYGYTF. The DNA of the CDR3 is TGCAGCGTTGCGGCAGGGTCCTATGGCTACACCTTC.

J is TRBJ2-1 and V is TRBV5-1; D remains unclear. Germline V gene sequence: CDR1 SGHRS, CDR2 YFSETQ. Trimming left V 4 bases short and J 5 bases short, with 7 bases between. This CDR3 has 12 amino acids. CDR3 sequence: CASSTRDNEQFF. CDR3 sequence (DNA): TGCGCCAGCAGCACCCGGGACAATGAGCAGTTCTTC. The variable domain in full, completed from reference TRBV5-1 and TRBJ2-1, reads KAGVTQTPRYLIKTRGQQVTLSCSPISGHRSVSWYQQTPGQGLQFLFEYFSETQRNKGNFPGRFSGRQFSNSRSEMNVSTLELGDSALYLCASSTRDNEQFFGPGTRLTVL.

The genes are TRBV10-2 and TRBJ2-1, with 8 bases aligning to TRBD1. Germline CDR1 and CDR2: WSHSY and SAAADI. V was clipped by 3 bases and J by 4 bases; unmatched bases: 8. CDR3 length equals 16 residues. The CDR3 DNA follows: TGCGCCAGCAGTGACCGAGGACAGGGCCAATACAATGAGCAGTTCTTC. Its protein product is CASSDRGQGQYNEQFF.

This sequence joins TRBV11-3 and TRBJ1-5; 8 bases match TRBD1. The CDR3 runs to 13 residues. The V gene end was trimmed by 5 bases and the J gene end by 5 bases; junction bases not matched to a gene: 2. Looked up from germline, CDR1 is SGHNT and CDR2 is YENEEA. The CDR3 loop reads CASSLDRDQPQHF. In nucleotides, the CDR3 is TGTGCCAGCAGCCTGGACAGGGATCAGCCCCAGCATTTT.

V is TRBV7-9 and J is TRBJ1-3; D might be TRBD1 (5 bases). This CDR3 comprises 16 residues. CDR1 and CDR2 from the germline V gene are SEHNR and FQNEAQ (reference sequence). The V end was cut by 2 bases, the J end by 0 bases, with 11 bases between. In nucleotides, the CDR3 is TGTGCCAGCAGCTTAACCCAGGGAAACTCTGGAAACACCATATATTTT. This translates into CASSLTQGNSGNTIYF.

The rearrangement uses TRBV5-1 and TRBJ2-1, with TRBD1 identical over 7 bases. The germline gives CDR1 SGHRS, CDR2 YFSETQ. This CDR3 is 16 amino acids long. The trim removed 2 bases at V and 4 bases at J, leaving 9 bases unmatched. CDR3 DNA: TGCGCCAGCAGCTTAACCACGGGACAGAGTTACAATGAGCAGTTCTTC. Translated, it gives CASSLTTGQSYNEQFF.

The chain carries TRBV6-1 and TRBJ1-5; D is unresolved. This CDR3 region has 13 residues. CDR1 is MNHNS and CDR2 is SASEGT in the germline V gene. Trimming took 5 bases from V and 5 from J, leaving 10 bases between them. In nucleotides, the CDR3 is TGTGCCAGCAGTATCCGGGAAGATCAGCCCCAGCATTTT. Residues: CASSIREDQPQHF.

This clone appeared once. CDR3 residues: CSVGGQDSSGANVLTF. DNA of the CDR3: TGCAGCGTTGGGGGACAGGACAGCTCTGGGGCCAACGTCCTGACTTTC. The V and J genes are TRBV29-1 and TRBJ2-6; the match to TRBD1 covers 8 bases. Germline V CDR1 and CDR2: SQVTM, ANQGSEA. This CDR3 has 16 residues. The V gene end was trimmed by 4 bases and the J gene end by 0 bases; junction bases not matched to a gene: 5.

V is TRBV9 and J is TRBJ1-1, with 8 positions matching TRBD1. Germline CDR1 reads SGDLS; CDR2 reads YYNGEE. V shed 3 bases, J shed 2 bases, and the junction held 18 bases outside the gene matches. The CDR3 spans 19 residues. CDR3 sequence: CASSADNDRGYNINTEAFF. CDR3 in DNA: TGTGCCAGCAGCGCTGATAACGACAGGGGATATAACATCAACACTGAAGCTTTCTTT.